Below are 10 T cell receptor beta chains sequenced from a single sample in a study of blood T cells in healthy people across ages. A sample-barcoded 5' primer and a J-beta primer mix were used in a second PCR of about 6 to 12 cycles. TCRdb independently ran MiXCR on the 5' RACE reads; one entry per CDR3 protein. There are approximately 800,000 distinct CDR3 sequences in the sample; roughly three fifths occur only once, and roughly 25% lies in the top ten. Sequencing input: blood. These receptor sequences come from a man between 40 and 49 years old in good health.

The J gene is TRBJ1-1, the V gene TRBV7-2, with D uncertain. There are 13 residues in the CDR3. Germline-derived CDR1 and CDR2 are SGHTA and FQGNSA. Trimming removed 7 bases from V and 7 bases from J, with 16 bases in between. Here the CDR3 DNA reads TGTGCCAGCATCAGAGACAAGGACCTTGAAGCTTTCTTT. Its protein product is CASIRDKDLEAFF.

This chain connects TRBV6-1 to TRBJ2-7; 14 bases map to TRBD2. From germline, CDR1 is MNHNS and CDR2 SASEGT. Trimming cost V 6 bases and J 3 bases; bases outside gene matches: 7. The CDR3 contains 16 residues. This chain's CDR3 is CASREIGTSGSYEQYF. As DNA, the CDR3 is TGTGCCAGCAGGGAAATCGGGACTAGCGGGAGCTACGAGCAGTACTTC.

This clonotype has only a few counts. J is TRBJ2-5 and V is TRBV4-2, with D tentatively TRBD1 (5 bases). This CDR3 comprises 15 residues. V lost 2 bases, J lost 5 bases, and 15 bases lay in between. The germline V gene has CDR1 LGHNA and CDR2 YNFKEQ. CDR3 amino acids: CASSQPQGLWETQYF. CDR3 nucleotides: TGTGCCAGCAGCCAACCCCAGGGTTTGTGGGAGACCCAGTACTTC.

This clonotype was recorded once. The chain couples TRBV5-6 to TRBJ2-1, with unresolved D. CDR1 is SGHDT, CDR2 YYEEEE, per germline. V lost 4 bases to trimming and J lost 0 bases, with 23 bases between them. The CDR3 consists of 19 residues. Here the CDR3 reads CASSISFPTSSSSYNEQFF. CDR3 in DNA: TGTGCCAGCAGCATCTCGTTCCCCACTTCTTCGAGCTCCTACAATGAGCAGTTCTTC.

This clonotype was recorded only once. The V gene is TRBV5-1, the J gene TRBJ1-2; D is ambiguous. Per germline, CDR1 SGHRS and CDR2 YFSETQ. V gave up 3 bases and J gave up 6 bases, with 18 bases separating them. This CDR3 spans 15 amino acids. This chain's CDR3 is CASSSGSSLLNGYTF. In nucleotides, the CDR3 is TGCGCCAGCAGCTCCGGTAGTTCGCTATTGAATGGCTACACCTTC.

The DNA for the CDR3 is TGTGCCAGCAGTCAAACCGGGACAGGGAAAGAGACCCAGTACTTC. Protein: CASSQTGTGKETQYF. The gene calls are TRBV12-3 or TRBV12-4 and TRBJ2-5, with TRBD1 matching 9 bases. V was clipped by 5 bases and J by 3 bases; unmatched bases: 7. The CDR3 length is 15 residues.

The chain carries TRBV27 and TRBJ1-6, with a possible D match to TRBD1 (5 bases). Trimming took off 2 bases at V and 7 bases at J, with 9 bases between the two ends. Germline loops: CDR1 MNHEY, CDR2 SMNVEV (reference sequence). This CDR3 has 14 amino acids. CDR3: CASSLIRGNSPLHF. In DNA, the CDR3 is TGTGCCAGCAGTTTAATTCGGGGGAATTCACCCCTCCACTTT.

The rearrangement links TRBV9 to TRBJ2-1, with a possible D match to TRBD2 (6 bases). CDR3 length equals 15 residues. The germline V gene encodes CDR1 SGDLS and CDR2 YYNGEE. With 2 bases removed from V and 5 bases from J, the gap between germline ends came to 14 bases. The DNA of the CDR3 is TGTGCCAGCAGCGTCTTGGACTATTCCCACAATGAGCAGTTCTTC. It encodes CASSVLDYSHNEQFF.

The gene calls are TRBV6-1 and TRBJ2-5; weak D call: TRBD1 (5 bases). The J call may not be correct, given that the DNA end is closer to TRBJ2-7. Germline V gene lookup returns CDR1 MNHNS and CDR2 SASEGT. CDR3 size: 17 residues. CDR3 sequence (DNA): TGTGCCAGCAGTGAAGAAGGGGCCCCCGGCGTTCGGTACGAGCAGTACTTC. It codes for CASSEEGAPGVRYEQYF.

This rearrangement joins TRBV29-1 to TRBJ1-2; 7 bases are shared with TRBD1. The trim removed 7 bases at V and 4 bases at J, leaving 12 bases unmatched. From germline, CDR1 is SQVTM and CDR2 ANQGSEA. This CDR3 has 14 residues. CDR3 sequence: CSGRQGRKSYGYTF. Here the CDR3 DNA reads TGCAGCGGTAGACAGGGAAGAAAAAGCTATGGCTACACCTTC.